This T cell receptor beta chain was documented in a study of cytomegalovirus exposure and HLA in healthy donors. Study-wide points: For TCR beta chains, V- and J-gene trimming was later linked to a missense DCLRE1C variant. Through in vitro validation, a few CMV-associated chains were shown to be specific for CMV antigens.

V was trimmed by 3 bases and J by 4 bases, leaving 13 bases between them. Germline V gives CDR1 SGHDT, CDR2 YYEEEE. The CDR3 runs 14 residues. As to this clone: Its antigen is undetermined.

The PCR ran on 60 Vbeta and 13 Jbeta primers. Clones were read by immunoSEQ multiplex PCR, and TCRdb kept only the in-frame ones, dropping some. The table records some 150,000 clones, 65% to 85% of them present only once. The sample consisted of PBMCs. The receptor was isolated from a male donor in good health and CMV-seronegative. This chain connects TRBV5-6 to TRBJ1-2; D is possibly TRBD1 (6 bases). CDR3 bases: TGTGCCAGCAGCTCCGGGACAATTTTCTATGGCTACACCTTC. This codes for CASSSGTIFYGYTF.